The 20 T cell receptor beta chains below were found in one sample sequenced in a study of T cell repertoires in cytomegalovirus infection. From the reads, TCRdb called clonotypes with MiXCR, one entry per CDR3 protein. The sample lists approximately 500,000 distinct CDR3 sequences; about a quarter were seen once. Sequencing input: PBMCs. These receptor sequences come from a human donor in good health (CMV status not recorded). Some clones in this sample may be carry-over from other donors' samples.

This rearrangement joins TRBV6-9 to TRBJ1-6, with 11 bases lining up with TRBD1. V was clipped by 6 bases and J by 9 bases; unmatched bases: 7. Germline assignment: CDR1 MNHGY and CDR2 SVAAGI. This CDR3 region has 15 residues. DNA of the CDR3: TGTGCCAGCAGCCTCGGACAGGGGGCAAGTTCACCCCTCCACTTT. Encoded protein: CASSLGQGASSPLHF.

In its sample, this clonotype was seen many times. The chain has TRBV7-2 and TRBJ2-2; the D is unclear. Germline loops: CDR1 SGHTA, CDR2 FQGNSA. V lost 2 bases to trimming and J lost 5 bases, with 9 bases between them. The CDR3 is 14 amino acids. The CDR3 region has the DNA TGTGCCAGCAGCTTACCCCGGACGACCGGGGAGCTGTTTTTT. Its translation: CASSLPRTTGELFF.

V and J are TRBV12-3 or TRBV12-4 and TRBJ1-4; D not resolved. The ends were cut back, 5 bases at V and 11 bases at J, with 21 bases in the middle. There are 15 residues in the CDR3. Here the CDR3 reads CASSLRAFGNGKLFF. The DNA for the CDR3 is TGTGCCAGCAGTCTTCGAGCGTTCGGAAACGGGAAACTGTTTTTT.

The rearrangement joins TRBV6-2 or TRBV6-3 to TRBJ2-1, with 8 positions matching TRBD2. The ends lost 6 bases at V and 2 bases at J; junction bases unmatched: 12. Germline V gene sequence: CDR1 MNHEY, CDR2 SVGEGT. This CDR3 spans 17 amino acids. Here the CDR3 reads CASRGLLLADTYNEQFF. The CDR3 nucleotides read TGTGCCAGCAGGGGTTTATTACTAGCGGATACCTACAATGAGCAGTTCTTC.

At least ten counts were recorded for this clonotype. This chain uses TRBV7-2 with TRBJ1-2; 8 bases agree with TRBD1. Germline trimming cut 7 bases from V and 4 bases from J; bases unmatched to any gene: 8. CDR1 is SGHTA, CDR2 FQGNSA, per germline. This CDR3 contains 14 residues. CDR3 protein: CASTPTGAFYGYTF. The DNA of the CDR3 is TGTGCCAGCACCCCGACAGGGGCCTTCTATGGCTACACCTTC.

This clonotype was seen many times. The rearrangement joins TRBV6-2 or TRBV6-3 to TRBJ2-1, with D possibly called TRBD1 or TRBD2 (5 bases each). The V gene's germline CDR1 is MNHEY and CDR2 SVGEGT. CDR3 length: 16 residues. With 6 bases removed from V and 3 bases from J, the gap between germline ends came to 18 bases. DNA for the CDR3: TGTGCCAGCAGCCTCGGGGCCACCTACCACTACAATGAGCAGTTCTTC. As protein: CASSLGATYHYNEQFF.

The chain links TRBV6-5 to TRBJ1-1; D is perhaps TRBD1 (5 bases). Trimming took 2 bases from V and 5 from J, leaving 9 bases between them. CDR1 is MNHEY, CDR2 SVGAGI, per germline. The CDR3 loop spans 13 amino acids. The CDR3 sequence is CASSYGGGTEAFF. The CDR3 nucleotides read TGTGCCAGCAGTTACGGCGGGGGGACTGAAGCTTTCTTT.

A few counts support this clonotype. This sequence joins TRBV11-2 and TRBJ2-3; no clear D gene. Germline V gene data show CDR1 as SGHAT and CDR2 as FQNNGV. This CDR3 is 14 amino acids long. The V gene lost 4 bases and the J gene lost 5 bases, with 13 bases spanning the gap. The CDR3 loop is CASSSRVWGDTQYF. The CDR3 region has the DNA TGTGCCAGCAGCTCCCGGGTGTGGGGAGATACGCAGTATTTT.

The chain uses TRBV12-3 or TRBV12-4 and TRBJ1-4; TRBD1 is a possible D gene (5 bases). The CDR3 covers 14 residues. V lost 6 bases to trimming and J lost 11 bases, with 19 bases between them. CDR3: CASSTGTARGKLFF. CDR3 coding DNA: TGTGCCAGCAGCACCGGGACCGCTCGAGGGAAACTGTTTTTT.

This chain uses TRBV6-2 or TRBV6-3 with TRBJ1-6, with no clear D. The CDR3 runs to 15 residues. Trimming cost V 2 bases and J 3 bases, with 8 bases left between them. The germline V gene has CDR1 MNHEY and CDR2 SVGEGT. CDR3 sequence reads: CASSYGSHYNSPLHF. Here the CDR3 DNA reads TGTGCCAGCAGTTACGGGAGCCACTATAATTCACCCCTCCACTTT.

The CDR3 sequence: CASSLGGARGTYEQYF. The CDR3 region has the DNA TGTGCCAGCAGCCTCGGGGGCGCGCGGGGGACCTACGAGCAGTACTTC. The V gene is TRBV7-9, the J gene TRBJ2-7; weak D call: TRBD2 (7 bases). V was clipped by 5 bases and J by 2 bases, with 19 bases between them. The CDR3 is 16 residues long. The germline CDR1 and CDR2 sequences are SEHNR and FQNEAQ (reference sequence).

The gene calls are TRBV19 and TRBJ1-5; D is uncertain. V was pared by 0 bases and J by 6 bases, with 12 bases between. CDR1 is LNHDA and CDR2 is SQIVND in the germline V gene (reference sequence). The CDR3 has 15 residues. In nucleotides, the CDR3 is TGTGCCAGTAGTATAGATCGAGGGTCTACTCAGCCCCAGCATTTT. Translation: CASSIDRGSTQPQHF.

This clonotype was picked up many times. V usage is TRBV28 and J usage is TRBJ2-2; D remains unclear. The CDR3 extends over 12 amino acids. CDR1 MDHEN and CDR2 SYDVKM come from the germline V gene. Trimming cost V 4 bases and J 6 bases, with 6 bases left between them. The CDR3 protein is CASSYRAGELFF. The CDR3 nucleotides are TGTGCCAGCAGTTATAGGGCCGGGGAGCTGTTTTTT.

The rearrangement links TRBV7-9 to TRBJ1-5, with TRBD1 matching 7 bases. The CDR3 consists of 16 residues. V was clipped by 4 bases and J by 2 bases; unmatched bases: 8. The germline V gene has CDR1 SEHNR and CDR2 FQNEAQ (reference sequence). The DNA of the CDR3 is TGTGCCAGCAGCTCCGTCGGGGACAGCGGCAATCAGCCCCAGCATTTT. It yields the protein CASSSVGDSGNQPQHF.

The sample holds many counts of this clonotype. Here the CDR3 DNA reads TGTGCCAGCAGCCCACGGGACGACTCGTACAATGAGCAGTTCTTC. It encodes CASSPRDDSYNEQFF. This rearrangement joins TRBV7-2 to TRBJ2-1; D is tentatively TRBD1 or TRBD2 (5 bases each). The CDR3 consists of 15 residues. V lost 5 bases and J lost 4, with 15 bases in between. Germline lookup yields CDR1 SGHTA and CDR2 FQGNSA.

This clonotype was counted ten times or more. The genes are TRBV6-1 and TRBJ1-5; D gene unclear. Germline CDR1 is MNHNS and CDR2 is SASEGT. The CDR3 has 15 residues. The V end was cut by 8 bases, the J end by 0 bases, with 14 bases between. In DNA, the CDR3 is TGTGCCAGCCTCGACCACCTTTATAGCAATCAGCCCCAGCATTTT. This encodes CASLDHLYSNQPQHF.

The chain employs TRBV20-1 and TRBJ1-5; no clear D. The CDR3 contains 13 residues. The V gene lost 3 bases and the J gene lost 3 bases, with 9 bases spanning the gap. The germline gives CDR1 DFQATT, CDR2 SNEGSKA (reference sequence). CDR3 sequence (DNA): TGCAGTGCTAGGCTCAGGCCCAATCAGCCCCAGCATTTT. This translates into CSARLRPNQPQHF.

V is TRBV29-1 and J is TRBJ2-7, with 12 nucleotides matching TRBD1. Per the germline V gene, CDR1 is SQVTM and CDR2 is ANQGSEA. Unmatched junction bases numbered 15, after V lost 5 bases and J lost 7 bases. CDR3 length: 16 amino acids. The CDR3 DNA reads TGCAGCGTTCCGGCCATCGGGACAGGGGGCCCGGGGGAGCAGTACTTC. Amino acids: CSVPAIGTGGPGEQYF.

This clonotype has only a few counts. The gene calls are TRBV7-2 and TRBJ1-2; no clear D. CDR3 length: 14 residues. In germline, CDR1 is SGHTA, CDR2 FQGNSA. V lost 0 bases and J 2 bases, leaving 7 bases between the germline ends. In DNA, the CDR3 is TGTGCCAGCAGCTTAGCCCACGACAACTATGGCTACACCTTC. Its translation is CASSLAHDNYGYTF.

This clonotype was observed a few times. V is TRBV6-2 or TRBV6-3 and J is TRBJ1-5; the match to TRBD1 covers 8 bases. J lost 7 bases, V lost 3 bases, and 5 bases had no gene match. Looked up from germline, CDR1 is MNHEY and CDR2 is SVGEGT. This CDR3 contains 14 residues. CDR3 in amino acids: CASSYGSGGQPQHF. Here the CDR3 DNA reads TGTGCCAGCAGTTATGGGTCAGGGGGCCAGCCCCAGCATTTT.